This note documents a single T cell receptor beta chain sequence. Its antigen is unidentified. This specimen comes from a study of post-analysis software for immune sequencing data. From germline, CDR1 is SGHNT and CDR2 YENEEA. Deletions cut 4 bases from V and 2 bases from J, with 9 bases between. The CDR3 extends over 14 amino acids. Study observations and caveats: Compared with controls, patients had more of roughly five TRBV segments, including TRBV5-6, TRBV5-1 and TRBV20-1. By F measure, strong co-clustering occurred among samples prepared in the same batch.

TCR beta cDNA libraries included unique molecular identifiers. TCRdb reanalysed the PCR reads using MiXCR and keeps one entry per CDR3 protein. Of 150,000 to 200,000 distinct CDR3 sequences listed, under 40% are singletons. The J gene is TRBJ2-4, the V gene TRBV11-3; D could derive from TRBD1 or TRBD2 (5 bases each). The sample in question was blood, obtained after autologous hematopoietic stem cell transplantation. The clonotype comes from a girl aged 10-17 years with multiple sclerosis. The chain's CDR3 is CASSSGTTKNIQYF. The CDR3 DNA reads as TGTGCCAGCAGCTCCGGGACGACCAAAAACATTCAGTACTTC.